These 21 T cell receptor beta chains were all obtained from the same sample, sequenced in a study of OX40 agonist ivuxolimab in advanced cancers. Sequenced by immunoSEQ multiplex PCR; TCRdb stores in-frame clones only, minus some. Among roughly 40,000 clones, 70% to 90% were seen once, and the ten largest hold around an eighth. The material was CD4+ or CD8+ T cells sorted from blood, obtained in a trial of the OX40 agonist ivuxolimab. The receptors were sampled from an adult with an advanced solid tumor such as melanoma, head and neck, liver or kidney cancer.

The DNA for the CDR3 is TGTGCCAGCAGTTCCGGACAGTACAATGAGCAGTTCTTC. Protein: CASSSGQYNEQFF. J is TRBJ2-1 and V is TRBV6-6, with a possible D match to TRBD1 (6 bases). This CDR3 contains 13 residues. The V gene lost 4 bases and the J gene lost 4 bases, with 8 bases spanning the gap. Germline V gene lookup returns CDR1 MNHNY and CDR2 SVGAGI (reference sequence).

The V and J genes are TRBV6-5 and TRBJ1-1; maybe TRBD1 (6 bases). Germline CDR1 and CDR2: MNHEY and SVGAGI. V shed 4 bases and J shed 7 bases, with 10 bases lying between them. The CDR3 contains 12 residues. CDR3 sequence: CASSSRTDEAFF. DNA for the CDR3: TGTGCCAGCAGTTCCCGGACAGATGAAGCTTTCTTT.

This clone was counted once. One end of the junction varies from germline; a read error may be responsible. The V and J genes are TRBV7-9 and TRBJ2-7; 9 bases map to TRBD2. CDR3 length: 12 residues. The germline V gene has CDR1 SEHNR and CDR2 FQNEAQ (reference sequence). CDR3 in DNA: TGTGCCAGCAGCTTAGCGTCGCTAGCGGGAAGCTTC. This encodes CASSLASLAGSF.

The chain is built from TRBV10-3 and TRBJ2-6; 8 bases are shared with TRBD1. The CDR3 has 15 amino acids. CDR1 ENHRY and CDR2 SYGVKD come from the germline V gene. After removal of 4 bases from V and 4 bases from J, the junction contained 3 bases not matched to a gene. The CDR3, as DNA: TGTGCCATCAGTGGACAGGGGATCGGGGCCAACGTCCTGACTTTC. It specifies CAISGQGIGANVLTF.

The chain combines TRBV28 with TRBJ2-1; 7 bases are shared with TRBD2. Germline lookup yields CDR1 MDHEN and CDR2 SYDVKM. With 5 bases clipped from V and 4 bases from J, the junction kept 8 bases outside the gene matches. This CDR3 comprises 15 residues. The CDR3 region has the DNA TGTGCCAGCAGTCCCCGTAGTAGCGGGTACAATGAGCAGTTCTTC. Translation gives CASSPRSSGYNEQFF.

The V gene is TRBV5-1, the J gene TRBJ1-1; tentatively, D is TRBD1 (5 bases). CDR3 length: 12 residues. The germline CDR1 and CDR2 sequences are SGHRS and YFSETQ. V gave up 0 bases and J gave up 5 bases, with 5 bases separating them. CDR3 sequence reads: CASSLEGTEAFF. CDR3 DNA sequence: TGCGCCAGCAGCTTGGAGGGGACTGAAGCTTTCTTT.

The CDR3: CASSARTGAEWEKLFF. The CDR3 DNA reads TGTGCCAGCAGCGCGCGCACAGGGGCGGAGTGGGAAAAACTGTTTTTT. V and J are TRBV7-3 and TRBJ1-4; 7 bases are a match to TRBD1. In germline, CDR1 is SGHTA, CDR2 FQGTGA. V was clipped by 5 bases and J by 8 bases; unmatched bases: 14. The CDR3 consists of 16 residues.

The DNA for the CDR3 is TGCGCCAGCAGCTCGGGACAGGGTGGAGGATCCTACAATGAGCAGTTCTTC. Amino acids: CASSSGQGGGSYNEQFF. The chain is built from TRBV5-1 and TRBJ2-1, with TRBD1 matching over 9 bases. The germline CDR1 and CDR2 sequences are SGHRS and YFSETQ. After removal of 3 bases from V and 1 base from J, the junction contained 8 bases not matched to a gene. The CDR3 covers 17 residues.

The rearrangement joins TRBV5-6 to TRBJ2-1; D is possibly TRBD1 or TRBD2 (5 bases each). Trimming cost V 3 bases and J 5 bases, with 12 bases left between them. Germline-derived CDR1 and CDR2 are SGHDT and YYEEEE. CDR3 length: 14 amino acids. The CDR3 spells CASSSRDQHNEQFF. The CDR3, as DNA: TGTGCCAGCAGCTCCCGGGACCAGCACAATGAGCAGTTCTTC.

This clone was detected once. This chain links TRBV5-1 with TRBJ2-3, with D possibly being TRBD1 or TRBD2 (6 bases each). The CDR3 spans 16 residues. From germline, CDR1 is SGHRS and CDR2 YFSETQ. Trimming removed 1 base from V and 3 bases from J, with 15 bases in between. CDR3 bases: TGCGCCAGCAGCTTGTACTGGGGGGCGGAAACAGATACGCAGTATTTT. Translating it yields CASSLYWGAETDTQYF.

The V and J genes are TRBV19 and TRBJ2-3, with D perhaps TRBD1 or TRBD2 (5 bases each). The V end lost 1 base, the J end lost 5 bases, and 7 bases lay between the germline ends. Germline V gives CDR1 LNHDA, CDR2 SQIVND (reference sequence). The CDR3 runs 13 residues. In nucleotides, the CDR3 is TGTGCCAGTAGTATAGCTGGGGGAGATACGCAGTATTTT. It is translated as CASSIAGGDTQYF.

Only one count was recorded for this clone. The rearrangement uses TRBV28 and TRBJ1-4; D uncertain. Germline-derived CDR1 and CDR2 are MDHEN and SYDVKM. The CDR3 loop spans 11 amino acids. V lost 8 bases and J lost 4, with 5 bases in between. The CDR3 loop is CASFSNEKLFF. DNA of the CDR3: TGTGCCAGCTTCAGTAATGAAAAACTGTTTTTT.

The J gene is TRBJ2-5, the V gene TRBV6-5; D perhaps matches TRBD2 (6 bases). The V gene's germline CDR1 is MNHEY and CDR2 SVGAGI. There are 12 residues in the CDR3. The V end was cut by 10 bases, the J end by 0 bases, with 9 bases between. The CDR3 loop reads CAKGTDQETQYF. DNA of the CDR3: TGTGCCAAAGGGACTGACCAAGAGACCCAGTACTTC.

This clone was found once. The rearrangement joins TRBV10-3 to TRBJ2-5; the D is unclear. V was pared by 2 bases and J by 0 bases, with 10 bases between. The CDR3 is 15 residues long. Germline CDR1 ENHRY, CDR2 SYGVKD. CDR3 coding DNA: TGTGCCATCAGTGAGATTGGTAGAAACCAAGAGACCCAGTACTTC. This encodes CAISEIGRNQETQYF.

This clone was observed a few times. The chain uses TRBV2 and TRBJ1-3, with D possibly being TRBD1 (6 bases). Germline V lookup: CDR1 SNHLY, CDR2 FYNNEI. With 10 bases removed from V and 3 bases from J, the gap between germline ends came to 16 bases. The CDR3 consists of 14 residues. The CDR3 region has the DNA TGTGCCACGGGTGGGGGGCAAGGTGGAAACACCATATATTTT. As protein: CATGGGQGGNTIYF.

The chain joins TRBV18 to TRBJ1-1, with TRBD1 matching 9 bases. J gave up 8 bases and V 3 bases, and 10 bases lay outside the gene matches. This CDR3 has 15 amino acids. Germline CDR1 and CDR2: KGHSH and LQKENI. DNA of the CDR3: TGTGCCAGCTCACCGTCGCAGCCGGGACAGGGCGAAGCTTTCTTT. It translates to CASSPSQPGQGEAFF.

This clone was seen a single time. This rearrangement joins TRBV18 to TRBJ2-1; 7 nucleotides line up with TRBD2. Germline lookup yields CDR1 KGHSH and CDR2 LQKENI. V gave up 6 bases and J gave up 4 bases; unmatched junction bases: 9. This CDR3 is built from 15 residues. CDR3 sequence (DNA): TGTGCCAGCTCCGTCGCGCGGGAGTCATACAATGAGCAGTTCTTC. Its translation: CASSVARESYNEQFF. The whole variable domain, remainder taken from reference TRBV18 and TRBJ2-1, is NAGVMQNPRHLVRRRGQEARLRCSPMKGHSHVYWYRQLPEEGLKFMVYLQKENIIDESGMPKERFSAEFPKEGPSILRIQQVVRGDSAAYFCASSVARESYNEQFFGPGTRLTVL.

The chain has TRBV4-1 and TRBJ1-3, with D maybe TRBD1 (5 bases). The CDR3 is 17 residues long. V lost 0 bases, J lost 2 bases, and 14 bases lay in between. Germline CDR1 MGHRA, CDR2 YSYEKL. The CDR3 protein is CASSQEGVGSTGNTIYF. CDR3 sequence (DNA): TGCGCCAGCAGCCAAGAAGGGGTAGGGAGTACTGGAAACACCATATATTTT.

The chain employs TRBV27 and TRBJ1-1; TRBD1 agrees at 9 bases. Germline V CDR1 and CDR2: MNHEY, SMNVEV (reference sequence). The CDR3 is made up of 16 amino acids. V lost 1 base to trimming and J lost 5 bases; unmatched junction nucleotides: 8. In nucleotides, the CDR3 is TGTGCCAGCAGTTTATTAACCGGGACAGGGAAGACTGAAGCTTTCTTT. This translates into CASSLLTGTGKTEAFF.

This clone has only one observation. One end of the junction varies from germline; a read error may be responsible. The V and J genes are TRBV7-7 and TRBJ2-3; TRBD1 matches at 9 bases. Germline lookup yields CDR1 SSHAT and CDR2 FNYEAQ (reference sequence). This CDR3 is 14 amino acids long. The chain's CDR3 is CASSLTGGSDTQYF. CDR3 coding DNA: TGTGCTAGCAGCCTAACAGGGGGCTCAGATACGCAGTATTTT.

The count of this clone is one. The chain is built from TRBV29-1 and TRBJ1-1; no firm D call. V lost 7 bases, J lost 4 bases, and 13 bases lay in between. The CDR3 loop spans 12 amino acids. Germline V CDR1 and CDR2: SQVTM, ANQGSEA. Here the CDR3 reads CSGKGTGTEAFF. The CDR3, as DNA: TGCAGCGGGAAGGGTACGGGCACTGAAGCTTTCTTT.